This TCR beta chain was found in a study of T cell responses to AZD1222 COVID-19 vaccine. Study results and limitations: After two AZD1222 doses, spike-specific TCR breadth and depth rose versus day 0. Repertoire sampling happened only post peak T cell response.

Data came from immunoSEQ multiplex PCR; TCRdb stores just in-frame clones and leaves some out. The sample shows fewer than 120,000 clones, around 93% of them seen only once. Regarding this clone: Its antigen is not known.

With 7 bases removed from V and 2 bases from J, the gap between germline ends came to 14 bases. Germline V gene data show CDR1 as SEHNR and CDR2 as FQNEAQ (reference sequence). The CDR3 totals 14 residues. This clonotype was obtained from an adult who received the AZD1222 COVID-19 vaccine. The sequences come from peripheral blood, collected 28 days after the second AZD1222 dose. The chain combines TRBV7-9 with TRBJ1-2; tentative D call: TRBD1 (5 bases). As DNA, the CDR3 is TGTGCCAGCACCCCCCGGGGGGGGAACTATGGCTACACCTTC. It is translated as CASTPRGGNYGYTF. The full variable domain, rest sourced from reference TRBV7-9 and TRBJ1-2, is DTGVSQNPRHKITKRGQNVTFRCDPISEHNRLYWYRQTLGQGPEFLTYFQNEAQLEKSRLLSDRFSAERPKGSFSTLEIQRTEQGDSAMYLCASTPRGGNYGYTFGSGTRLTVV.